A single sample is the source of the 30 T cell receptor beta chains below, sequenced in a study of blood T cell repertoires in COVID-19 (dated by TCRdb to 2019 to 2021). Library creation used the immunoSEQ multiplex PCR assay. TCRdb stores this immuneACCESS table with in-frame sequences only. Part of the clones is absent; in the studies checked, under half of the shortfall reflects unresolved V genes, and no reason is known for the rest. The sample yields 250,000 to 350,000 clones; about 80% were counted once. 15% to 19% of the sample is held by the ten biggest clonotypes. The source material was peripheral blood. The receptors come from a person aged 65-85 years with COVID-19, enrolled during active disease.

The V and J genes are TRBV27 and TRBJ2-7, with D maybe TRBD2 (6 bases). V lost 3 bases, J lost 3 bases, and 12 bases lay in between. The CDR3 is made up of 14 amino acids. Germline CDR1 reads MNHEY; CDR2 reads SMNVEV (reference sequence). CDR3 sequence (DNA): TGTGCCAGCAGTTTCCAGCGGGCGGACTACGAGCAGTACTTC. Translation: CASSFQRADYEQYF.

The V and J genes are TRBV5-4 and TRBJ2-5, with TRBD2 identical over 9 bases. The J segment lost 5 bases and the V segment lost 0 bases, leaving 2 bases of the junction unmatched. The V gene's germline CDR1 is SGHNT and CDR2 YYREEE (reference sequence). This CDR3 region has 14 residues. The CDR3 DNA follows: TGTGCCAGCAGCTTGGTAGCGGGAGCGGAGACCCAGTACTTC. This translates into CASSLVAGAETQYF.

The rearrangement links TRBV29-1 to TRBJ2-5, with D perhaps matching TRBD1 (5 bases). The CDR3 length is 11 residues. Per germline, CDR1 SQVTM and CDR2 ANQGSEA. V was clipped by 2 bases and J by 4 bases, with 5 bases between them. CDR3 loop: CSVEQGETQYF. CDR3 nucleotides: TGCAGCGTTGAACAGGGAGAGACCCAGTACTTC.

V and J are TRBV5-1 and TRBJ2-1; D might be TRBD2 (5 bases). Germline CDR1 is SGHRS and CDR2 is YFSETQ. Between the trimmed V and J ends, which lost 4 bases and 5 bases, there was a span of 16 bases. The CDR3 is made up of 15 amino acids. This CDR3 reads CASSLWIGVNNEQFF. The CDR3 DNA reads as TGCGCCAGCAGCCTATGGATCGGGGTAAACAATGAGCAGTTCTTC.

The chain joins TRBV15 to TRBJ1-4; TRBD1 agrees at 12 bases. There are 14 residues in the CDR3. The J segment lost 11 bases and the V segment lost 4 bases, leaving 5 bases of the junction unmatched. Per germline, CDR1 LNHNV and CDR2 YYDKDF (reference sequence). CDR3 loop: CATSNRDRGLKLFF. CDR3 nucleotides: TGTGCCACCAGCAACCGGGACAGGGGGCTTAAACTGTTTTTT.

This chain links TRBV15 with TRBJ1-5; 7 bases map to TRBD1. CDR1 is LNHNV and CDR2 is YYDKDF in the germline V gene (reference sequence). The CDR3 runs 15 residues. V dropped 2 bases and J dropped 6; count of bases not matched to a gene: 7. CDR3 nucleotides: TGTGCCACCAGCAGAACAGGGGACGGGGGTCAGCCCCAGCATTTT. It codes for CATSRTGDGGQPQHF.

J is TRBJ1-1 and V is TRBV5-1; possible D gene TRBD1, 5 bases. V shed 4 bases and J shed 1 base, with 8 bases lying between them. The CDR3 is made up of 13 amino acids. Germline V gene lookup returns CDR1 SGHRS and CDR2 YFSETQ. The CDR3 DNA sequence: TGCGCCAGCAGCCCGGACACGAACACTGAAGCTTTCTTT. Translating it yields CASSPDTNTEAFF. The entire variable domain, with the rest obtained from reference TRBV5-1 and TRBJ1-1, is as follows: KAGVTQTPRYLIKTRGQQVTLSCSPISGHRSVSWYQQTPGQGLQFLFEYFSETQRNKGNFPGRFSGRQFSNSRSEMNVSTLELGDSALYLCASSPDTNTEAFFGQGTRLTVV.

Regarding this clone: The junction does not match germline at one end; this may be a read error. This chain uses TRBV19 with TRBJ2-1, with D possibly TRBD2 on 5 matching bases. Germline-derived CDR1 and CDR2 are LNHDA and SQIVND (reference sequence). This CDR3 spans 13 amino acids. CDR3 region: CASSVDYYNEQFF. In DNA form, the CDR3 reads TGTGCCAGTAGTGTAGACTATTACAATGAGCAGTTCTTC.

The chain is built from TRBV5-1 and TRBJ2-7; 8 bases match TRBD1. The CDR3 covers 12 residues. V was pared by 5 bases and J by 6 bases, with 4 bases of the junction left unmatched. Germline CDR1 reads SGHRS; CDR2 reads YFSETQ. Here the CDR3 DNA reads TGCGCCAGCAGGGACAGGGTGGGCGAGCAGTACTTC. Amino acid sequence: CASRDRVGEQYF.

The chain has TRBV5-1 and TRBJ2-7; 10 bases are a match to TRBD1. The CDR3 has 16 residues. Germline CDR1 reads SGHRS; CDR2 reads YFSETQ. V trimming: 4 bases; J trimming: 0 bases; junction bases outside the gene matches: 7. In DNA, the CDR3 is TGCGCCAGCAGCCCAGGGGGGACAGGGGTCTCCTACGAGCAGTACTTC. The encoded protein is CASSPGGTGVSYEQYF.

CDR3 residues: CASRLASGTDTQYF. In DNA form, the CDR3 reads TGCGCCAGCAGATTAGCTAGCGGAACAGATACGCAGTATTTT. The J gene is TRBJ2-3, the V gene TRBV5-1, with 7 bases that match TRBD2. Trimming at V came to 5 bases and at J to 3 bases, leaving 6 bases not matched to a gene. The CDR3 is 14 residues long. Looked up from germline, CDR1 is SGHRS and CDR2 is YFSETQ.

The V and J genes are TRBV20-1 and TRBJ2-3, with a weak D call TRBD2 (6 bases). Trimming stripped 3 bases from V and 0 bases from J, with 19 bases between. CDR1 is DFQATT and CDR2 is SNEGSKA in the germline V gene (reference sequence). The CDR3 spans 17 residues. CDR3 sequence reads: CSASPADSGPSTDTQYF. The CDR3, as DNA: TGCAGTGCTAGTCCGGCTGATAGCGGACCTAGCACAGATACGCAGTATTTT.

There are a few counts of this clone. This rearrangement joins TRBV3-1 (or the pseudogene TRBV3-2) to TRBJ2-1; 10 bases fit TRBD2. Germline CDR1 is LGHDT and CDR2 is YNNKEL (reference sequence). The CDR3 runs to 15 residues. V was pared by 4 bases and J by 3 bases, with 3 bases of the junction left unmatched. The CDR3 DNA sequence: TGTGCCAGCAGCCGGAGCGGGAGGGTCTACAATGAGCAGTTCTTC. Translating gives CASSRSGRVYNEQFF.

This clone has at least ten counts. The J gene is TRBJ1-5, the V gene TRBV28; 8 bases are shared with TRBD1. Germline values: CDR1 MDHEN, CDR2 SYDVKM. The V gene end was trimmed by 6 bases and the J gene end by 4 bases; junction bases not matched to a gene: 11. The CDR3 covers 16 residues. The CDR3 coding sequence is TGTGCCAGCAGCCCACGACAGGGGTCGGGGAATCAGCCCCAGCATTTT. Protein product: CASSPRQGSGNQPQHF.

This chain uses TRBV19 with TRBJ2-5; D is perhaps TRBD2 (6 bases). From germline, CDR1 is LNHDA and CDR2 SQIVND (reference sequence). Trimming cost V 1 base and J 5 bases, with 8 bases left between them. CDR3 length equals 13 residues. The CDR3 sequence: CASSIARGETQYF. The DNA of the CDR3 is TGTGCCAGTAGTATAGCTCGGGGGGAGACCCAGTACTTC.

The genes are TRBV5-5 and TRBJ1-1; D remains unclear. This CDR3 is 13 amino acids long. In germline, CDR1 is SGHKS, CDR2 YYEKEE (reference sequence). Between the trimmed V and J ends, which lost 5 bases and 4 bases, there was a span of 12 bases. The CDR3 reads CASSTTPFTEAFF. CDR3 coding DNA: TGTGCCAGCAGTACAACCCCGTTCACTGAAGCTTTCTTT.

This sequence joins TRBV3-1 (or the pseudogene TRBV3-2) and TRBJ2-3; D unclear. The CDR3 is made up of 16 amino acids. CDR1 and CDR2 from the germline V gene are LGHDT and YNNKEL (reference sequence). V lost 0 bases and J 5 bases, leaving 15 bases between the germline ends. The CDR3 sequence is CASSQEGCGERDTQYF. CDR3 bases: TGTGCCAGCAGCCAAGAAGGTTGTGGAGAACGAGATACGCAGTATTTT.

This rearrangement joins TRBV28 to TRBJ2-7; D is perhaps TRBD1 (5 bases). Deletions cut 3 bases from V and 3 bases from J, with 15 bases between. CDR1 is MDHEN and CDR2 is SYDVKM in the germline V gene. CDR3 length: 15 amino acids. DNA for the CDR3: TGTGCCAGCAGTTTTGGCGGTCCAAGGGGCTACGAGCAGTACTTC. Translation gives CASSFGGPRGYEQYF. The full variable domain, its missing parts supplied by reference TRBV28 and TRBJ2-7, is DVKVTQSSRYLVKRTGEKVFLECVQDMDHENMFWYRQDPGLGLRLIYFSYDVKMKEKGDIPEGYSVSREKKERFSLILESASTNQTSMYLCASSFGGPRGYEQYFGPGTRLTVT.

The gene calls are TRBV28 and TRBJ2-7; a possible D gene is TRBD2 (6 bases). V lost 3 bases to trimming and J lost 6 bases, with 15 bases between them. Germline lookup yields CDR1 MDHEN and CDR2 SYDVKM. The length of the CDR3 is 14 residues. The CDR3 sequence: CASSLGGNTLEQYF. For the CDR3, the DNA is TGTGCCAGCAGTTTGGGGGGAAACACCCTCGAGCAGTACTTC.

CDR3 residues: CASSLDTFGDEQFF. The CDR3, as DNA: TGTGCCAGCAGCTTAGATACTTTCGGGGATGAGCAGTTCTTC. The gene calls are TRBV7-2 and TRBJ2-1, with a possible D match to TRBD2 (5 bases). V was clipped by 1 base and J by 8 bases, with 12 bases between them. The CDR3 is 14 residues long. Germline lookup yields CDR1 SGHTA and CDR2 FQGNSA.

V is TRBV5-6 and J is TRBJ2-7; 8 nucleotides align to TRBD1. The CDR3 is 15 amino acids. CDR1 and CDR2 (germline): SGHDT, YYEEEE. V lost 2 bases, J lost 7 bases, and 11 bases stayed unmatched. For the CDR3, the DNA is TGTGCCAGCAGCTTATCCCTTCAGGGGGCTGAGGAGCAGTACTTC. Translated, it gives CASSLSLQGAEEQYF.

The chain is built from TRBV19 and TRBJ1-6; the D gene is possibly TRBD1 (5 bases). The germline CDR1 and CDR2 sequences are LNHDA and SQIVND (reference sequence). The CDR3 is 13 amino acids. The ends were cut back, 7 bases at V and 8 bases at J, with 12 bases in the middle. In DNA form, the CDR3 reads TGTGCCAGTAAGCATCTAGGGGATTCACCCCTCCACTTT. Its protein product is CASKHLGDSPLHF.

This chain joins TRBV28 and TRBJ1-6; no definite D call. The V gene lost 2 bases and the J gene lost 0 bases, with 11 bases spanning the gap. Germline V gene sequence: CDR1 MDHEN, CDR2 SYDVKM. The CDR3 loop spans 17 amino acids. The DNA of the CDR3 is TGTGCCAGCAGTTTAAGGTTGGCAGGCTCCTATAATTCACCCCTCCACTTT. This gives the protein CASSLRLAGSYNSPLHF.

The rearrangement uses TRBV7-7 and TRBJ2-3; the D gene is possibly TRBD1 (7 bases). Per germline, CDR1 SSHAT and CDR2 FNYEAQ (reference sequence). The CDR3 has 14 amino acids. Trimming cost V 2 bases and J 6 bases, with 12 bases left between them. The CDR3 region has the DNA TGTGCCAGCAGCTTACAGGGGGGTTCGGATACGCAGTATTTT. Amino acids: CASSLQGGSDTQYF.

This CDR3 is CASRSTGTEQYF. The CDR3 DNA is TGTGCCAGCAGGTCGACAGGGACCGAGCAGTACTTC. V gene TRBV6-5 combines with J gene TRBJ2-7; 7 positions match TRBD1. V shed 6 bases, J shed 6 bases, and the junction held 5 bases outside the gene matches. Germline-derived CDR1 and CDR2 are MNHEY and SVGAGI. The CDR3 is made up of 12 amino acids.

This clone came up a few times. J is TRBJ2-7 and V is TRBV24-1; 14 bases map to TRBD2. CDR1 and CDR2 (germline): KGHDR, SFDVKD. The trim removed 3 bases at V and 1 base at J, leaving 4 bases unmatched. The CDR3 covers 17 residues. The CDR3 DNA reads TGTGCCACCAGTGATCCAGGGACTAGCGGGGGATCCTACGAGCAGTACTTC. Residues: CATSDPGTSGGSYEQYF.

This clone showed up just once. The V and J genes are TRBV7-9 and TRBJ1-4, with D perhaps TRBD1 (5 bases). Trimming took 2 bases from V and 8 from J, leaving 15 bases between them. CDR3 length equals 15 residues. CDR1 and CDR2 from the germline V gene are SEHNR and FQNEAQ (reference sequence). DNA of the CDR3: TGTGCCAGCAGCTTACGCACAGGACGAACGGAAAAACTGTTTTTT. Translation gives CASSLRTGRTEKLFF.

The chain joins TRBV28 to TRBJ2-7; 10 positions agree with TRBD1. Germline loops: CDR1 MDHEN, CDR2 SYDVKM. Trimming removed 5 bases from V and 5 bases from J; junction bases left unmatched: 9. The CDR3 sequence is 15 residues long. CDR3: CASSAPDRGPDEQYF. CDR3 sequence (DNA): TGTGCCAGCAGTGCCCCCGACAGGGGGCCAGACGAGCAGTACTTC.

This clone was found a few times. The rearrangement uses TRBV5-6 and TRBJ1-2; D remains ambiguous. The V end lost 0 bases, the J end lost 4 bases, and 10 bases lay between the germline ends. Germline lookup yields CDR1 SGHDT and CDR2 YYEEEE. CDR3 size: 14 residues. The CDR3 region has the DNA TGTGCCAGCAGCTTGGAAGGGAGGGCCTATGGCTACACCTTC. Its translation: CASSLEGRAYGYTF.

The chain is built from TRBV28 and TRBJ2-5; 8 nucleotides agree with TRBD2. With 0 bases clipped from V and 5 bases from J, the junction kept 2 bases outside the gene matches. CDR1 is MDHEN, CDR2 SYDVKM, per germline. There are 14 residues in the CDR3. The CDR3 is CASSLWTSVETQYF. The CDR3 DNA reads as TGTGCCAGCAGTTTATGGACTAGCGTTGAGACCCAGTACTTC.